The source of this TCR beta chain is a study of Graves' ophthalmopathy and Graves' hyperthyroidism. Study-wide background: Hyperthyroidism showing no ophthalmopathy within 18 months of follow-up was stable. Study-wide points: Ophthalmopathy progression was predicted with 70.59% sensitivity and roughly 74% specificity. Most expanded clonotypes in thyroid above 0.001 frequency also showed up in blood.

The trim removed 6 bases at V and 0 bases at J, leaving 0 bases unmatched. Per germline, CDR1 SGHAT and CDR2 FQDESV (reference sequence). The CDR3 has 14 residues. This clonotype was detected many times. Its antigen is unknown. Transcripts of RNA were the source for amplifying TCR beta CDR3 regions. HTBI-primed RT-PCR formed the first round, and a multiplex PCR formed the second. A single record per CDR3 protein comes from TCRdb applying MiXCR to the multiplex PCR reads. The sample lists around 1.1 million distinct CDR3 sequences; less than 45% were seen once. Material for sequencing was peripheral blood or thyroid tissue (not recorded which). V and J are TRBV11-1 and TRBJ2-7, with 12 bases that match TRBD2. The TCR sequence derives from an adult man with Graves' hyperthyroidism. The DNA for the CDR3 is TGTGCCAGCAGACTAGCGGGAGGCTCCTACGAGCAGTACTTC. Translation: CASRLAGGSYEQYF.